A selection of T cell receptor beta chains follows, all from one sample in a study of regulatory and conventional T cells in RAG deficiency. Data came from immunoSEQ multiplex PCR; TCRdb stores just in-frame clones and leaves some out. Among about 9,500 clones, around 90% were seen once, and the ten largest hold roughly 1.3%. These sequences were also reported in another study, on regulatory T cells.

Material for sequencing was Tregs sorted from blood. Receptors originate from a human donor in good health. Both conserved end residues are trimmed from each CDR3. The order of the fields is V gene, J gene, clone size, CDR3 protein. The listing skips clone size in some rows; elsewhere it reads once, few, many or a size class.

v_gene: TRBV28; j_gene: TRBJ2-7; abundance: -; CDR3aa: ASSSAGKANEQY
v_gene: TRBV7-9; j_gene: TRBJ1-6; abundance: -; CDR3aa: ASSSGQEASPLH
v_gene: TRBV19; j_gene: TRBJ1-3; abundance: -; CDR3aa: ASSPGRVSGNTIY
v_gene: TRBV4-1; j_gene: TRBJ1-2; abundance: once; CDR3aa: ASSQEYRHYGYT
v_gene: TRBV7-9; j_gene: TRBJ2-1; abundance: -; CDR3aa: ASSPTGPYLF
v_gene: TRBV6-1; j_gene: TRBJ2-3; abundance: -; CDR3aa: ASALGGSTDTQY
v_gene: TRBV23-1; j_gene: TRBJ1-1; abundance: once; CDR3aa: ASSHHPQGGAEAF
v_gene: TRBV6-6; j_gene: TRBJ2-7; abundance: -; CDR3aa: ASSLSGINYEQY
v_gene: TRBV4-2; j_gene: TRBJ2-5; abundance: -; CDR3aa: ASSQATGVETQY
v_gene: TRBV12-5; j_gene: TRBJ1-1; abundance: -; CDR3aa: ASGLQPGQGAMNTEAF
v_gene: TRBV5-1; j_gene: TRBJ1-4; abundance: -; CDR3aa: ASSPGPYEKLF
v_gene: TRBV11-2; j_gene: TRBJ2-1; abundance: -; CDR3aa: ASLSTGVGQF
v_gene: TRBV11-3; j_gene: TRBJ2-1; abundance: -; CDR3aa: ASSFRRTSRYNEQF
v_gene: TRBV7-8; j_gene: TRBJ1-2; abundance: -; CDR3aa: ASSLGPKTNYGYT
v_gene: TRBV5-6; j_gene: TRBJ2-3; abundance: -; CDR3aa: ASSGYSGGTDTQY
v_gene: TRBV6-1; j_gene: TRBJ1-4; abundance: -; CDR3aa: ASSGTGRGEKLF
v_gene: TRBV19; j_gene: TRBJ2-7; abundance: -; CDR3aa: ASNRKY
v_gene: TRBV11-3; j_gene: TRBJ2-5; abundance: few; CDR3aa: ASSFRDPRSQY
v_gene: TRBV29-1; j_gene: TRBJ1-1; abundance: -; CDR3aa: SVAVTGNTEAF
v_gene: TRBV5-1; j_gene: TRBJ2-5; abundance: -; CDR3aa: ASSLASGDGETQY
v_gene: TRBV30; j_gene: TRBJ2-2; abundance: -; CDR3aa: AWISGPGELF
v_gene: TRBV14; j_gene: TRBJ1-2; abundance: -; CDR3aa: ASSQDFRAYGYT
v_gene: TRBV19; j_gene: TRBJ2-7; abundance: -; CDR3aa: ASSIGGFSYEQY
v_gene: TRBV2; j_gene: TRBJ2-2; abundance: -; CDR3aa: ASSEHFKDRTGELF
v_gene: TRBV30; j_gene: TRBJ2-7; abundance: -; CDR3aa: AWSTREAGVREQY
v_gene: TRBV4-2; j_gene: TRBJ2-1; abundance: -; CDR3aa: ASSHRTGSSYNEQF
v_gene: TRBV21-1; j_gene: TRBJ2-6; abundance: -; CDR3aa: ASSLTLLQQSRANVLT
v_gene: TRBV11-3; j_gene: TRBJ2-7; abundance: -; CDR3aa: ASSLDPTEQY
v_gene: TRBV5-8; j_gene: TRBJ2-2; abundance: -; CDR3aa: ASSPIVDTGELF
v_gene: TRBV21-1; j_gene: TRBJ1-6; abundance: -; CDR3aa: ASSSDVATLHHNSPLH
v_gene: TRBV10-1; j_gene: TRBJ1-5; abundance: -; CDR3aa: ASSSVGRGNQPQH
v_gene: TRBV27; j_gene: TRBJ1-6; abundance: -; CDR3aa: ASSLTGQANSPLH
v_gene: TRBV4-1; j_gene: TRBJ2-1; abundance: -; CDR3aa: ASSQDRFNNEQF
v_gene: TRBV7-9; j_gene: TRBJ1-2; abundance: -; CDR3aa: ASSSGGSNYGYT
v_gene: TRBV30; j_gene: TRBJ1-6; abundance: -; CDR3aa: AWSRWQGAIGSPLH
v_gene: TRBV6-1; j_gene: TRBJ2-3; abundance: -; CDR3aa: ASGRGRGLTDTQY
v_gene: TRBV5-1; j_gene: TRBJ2-7; abundance: -; CDR3aa: ASSLDFGRGSSEQY
v_gene: TRBV28; j_gene: TRBJ1-4; abundance: few; CDR3aa: ASSSPVGKEKLF
v_gene: TRBV14; j_gene: TRBJ1-2; abundance: -; CDR3aa: ASSPGPHYGYT